The 12 T cell receptor beta chains below all came from one sample that was sequenced in a study of blood T cells in healthy people across ages (dated by TCRdb to 2015 to 2017). Library creation used 5' RACE. Instrument on record: Illumina HiSeq 2500. The second PCR ran for about 7 to 11 cycles and used a J-beta primer mix along with a sample-barcoded 5' primer. Using fastp trimming at Q25 and MiXCR clonotype assembly, TCRdb reanalyzed the public sequencing data and kept in-frame beta chains. Every entry covers one CDR3 protein and lists the most common genes and DNA from its rows. Within this sample are hundreds of thousands of distinct CDR3 sequences, with roughly 56% of them counted one time only. Roughly 25% of the sample rests with the top ten. The sequencing input was blood. The receptors come from a man aged 35-49 years in good health.

This rearrangement joins TRBV28 to TRBJ1-2, with D possibly being TRBD1 (5 bases). Trimming removed 6 bases at V and 1 base at J, with 9 bases between. The length of the CDR3 is 13 residues. CDR1 and CDR2 (germline): MDHEN, SYDVKM. The CDR3 DNA sequence: TGTGCCAGCAGAAGGGACTTTAACTATGGCTACACCTTC. Translated, it gives CASRRDFNYGYTF.

The V call is TRBV4-1, the J call TRBJ2-7; 8 bases are a match to TRBD2. Germline V gene data show CDR1 as MGHRA and CDR2 as YSYEKL. This CDR3 region has 16 residues. The V gene end was trimmed by 1 base and the J gene end by 2 bases; junction bases not matched to a gene: 7. CDR3 DNA: TGCGCCAGCAGCCAAGTAGGCAGCGGGAGCCCCTACGAGCAGTACTTC. Translating gives CASSQVGSGSPYEQYF.

The chain combines TRBV7-9 with TRBJ2-1; maybe TRBD1 (5 bases). This CDR3 has 17 amino acids. The V end lost 1 base, the J end lost 0 bases, and 13 bases lay between the germline ends. In germline, CDR1 is SEHNR, CDR2 FQNEAQ (reference sequence). CDR3 residues: CASSLGGALSSYNEQFF. In nucleotides, the CDR3 is TGTGCCAGCAGCTTAGGGGGCGCCTTGAGCTCCTACAATGAGCAGTTCTTC.

The V and J genes are TRBV28 and TRBJ1-1; no reliable D call. The CDR3 covers 12 residues. CDR1 and CDR2 (germline): MDHEN, SYDVKM. Deletions cut 8 bases from V and 3 bases from J, with 10 bases between. This CDR3 reads CASEDGYTEAFF. The CDR3 bases are TGTGCCAGCGAGGACGGGTACACTGAAGCTTTCTTT.

The V call is TRBV20-1, the J call TRBJ2-7; D tentatively fits TRBD1 or TRBD2 (5 bases each). Germline loops: CDR1 DFQATT, CDR2 SNEGSKA (reference sequence). This CDR3 is built from 13 residues. Trimming took 5 bases from V and 0 from J, leaving 11 bases between them. CDR3 loop: CSAWDGSSYEQYF. The CDR3 coding sequence is TGCAGTGCTTGGGACGGAAGCTCCTACGAGCAGTACTTC.

This clonotype was picked up a small number of times. The rearrangement uses TRBV29-1 and TRBJ2-5; D is possibly TRBD1 (5 bases). Germline CDR1 is SQVTM and CDR2 is ANQGSEA. Between the trimmed V and J ends, which lost 4 bases and 5 bases, there was a span of 14 bases. CDR3 length: 13 residues. The CDR3 here is CSVGGILKETQYF. CDR3 coding DNA: TGCAGCGTTGGGGGCATCCTTAAGGAGACCCAGTACTTC.

This chain connects TRBV7-2 to TRBJ1-2; unclear D gene. The CDR3 has 11 amino acids. Germline V gives CDR1 SGHTA, CDR2 FQGNSA. Deletions cut 5 bases from V and 5 bases from J, with 6 bases between. The CDR3 DNA reads as TGTGCCAGCAGCACCTGGTATGGCTACACCTTC. This sequence encodes CASSTWYGYTF.

The genes are TRBV7-7 and TRBJ2-7; perhaps TRBD1 as D (6 bases). CDR1 and CDR2 from the germline V gene are SSHAT and FNYEAQ (reference sequence). Trimming took off 11 bases at V and 6 bases at J, with 17 bases between the two ends. This CDR3 is 12 amino acids long. The CDR3 spells CACRDKGGEQYF. CDR3 nucleotide sequence: TGTGCCTGCCGGGACAAAGGTGGCGAGCAGTACTTC.

V is TRBV7-9 and J is TRBJ1-5; D ambiguous. CDR1 and CDR2 (germline): SEHNR, FQNEAQ (reference sequence). Trimming left V 1 base short and J 6 bases short, with 10 bases between. This CDR3 has 14 amino acids. The CDR3 spells CASSLEGWGQPQHF. The CDR3 nucleotides are TGTGCCAGCAGCTTAGAAGGATGGGGTCAGCCCCAGCATTTT. Full variable domain (missing parts from reference TRBV7-9 and TRBJ1-5): DTGVSQNPRHKITKRGQNVTFRCDPISEHNRLYWYRQTLGQGPEFLTYFQNEAQLEKSRLLSDRFSAERPKGSFSTLEIQRTEQGDSAMYLCASSLEGWGQPQHFGDGTRLSIL.

This clonotype was observed a handful of times. The V call is TRBV20-1, the J call TRBJ2-7; no clear D. Germline CDR1 and CDR2: DFQATT and SNEGSKA (reference sequence). The CDR3 consists of 13 residues. The V and J ends lost 1 base and 1 base respectively, with 8 bases between them. CDR3 sequence: CSARVPVSYEQYF. In DNA form, the CDR3 reads TGCAGTGCTAGAGTACCGGTGTCCTACGAGCAGTACTTC.

CDR3 bases: TGTGCCACCAGTGATTCCGTAAACAGGGGGATCGGCACAGATACGCAGTATTTT. Amino acid sequence: CATSDSVNRGIGTDTQYF. The chain employs TRBV24-1 and TRBJ2-3, with 8 bases fitting TRBD1. The CDR3 sequence is 18 residues long. V shed 2 bases, J shed 1 base, and the junction held 10 bases outside the gene matches. The germline gives CDR1 KGHDR, CDR2 SFDVKD.

In this sample, this clonotype turned up once. V and J are TRBV20-1 and TRBJ2-7; no clear D. Trimming stripped 6 bases from V and 2 bases from J, with 11 bases between. The CDR3 is made up of 12 amino acids. Germline V gene sequence: CDR1 DFQATT, CDR2 SNEGSKA (reference sequence). The CDR3 loop is CSATTDPYEQYF. The CDR3 nucleotides are TGCAGTGCGACAACAGACCCCTACGAGCAGTACTTC.